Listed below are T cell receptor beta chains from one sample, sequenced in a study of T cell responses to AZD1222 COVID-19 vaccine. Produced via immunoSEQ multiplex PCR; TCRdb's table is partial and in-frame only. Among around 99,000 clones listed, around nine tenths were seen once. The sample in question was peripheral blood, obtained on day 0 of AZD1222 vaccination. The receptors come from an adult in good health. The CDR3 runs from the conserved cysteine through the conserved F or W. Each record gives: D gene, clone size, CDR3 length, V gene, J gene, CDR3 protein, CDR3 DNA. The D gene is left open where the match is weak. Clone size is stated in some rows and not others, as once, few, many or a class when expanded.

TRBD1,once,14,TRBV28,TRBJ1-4,CASSDRGRDEKLFF,TGTGCCAGCAGTGACAGGGGGCGAGATGAAAAACTGTTTTTT
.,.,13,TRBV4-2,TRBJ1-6,CASSQEGNSPLHF,TGTGCCAGCAGCCAAGAAGGTAATTCACCCCTCCACTTT
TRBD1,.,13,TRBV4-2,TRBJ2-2,CASSSGGTGELFF,TGTGCCAGCAGTTCAGGGGGCACCGGGGAGCTGTTTTTT
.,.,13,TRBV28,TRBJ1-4,CASSLVGNQKLFF,TGTGCCAGCAGTTTAGTGGGTAACCAGAAACTGTTTTTT
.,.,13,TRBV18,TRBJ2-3,CASSPLSTDTQYF,TGTGCCAGCTCACCACTCTCCACAGATACGCAGTATTTT
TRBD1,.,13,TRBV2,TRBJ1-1,CASRTGVNTEAFF,TGTGCCAGCAGGACAGGGGTGAACACTGAAGCTTTCTTT
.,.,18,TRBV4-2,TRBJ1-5,CASSQDINNWGGNQPQHF,TGTGCCAGCAGCCAAGATATAAATAATTGGGGCGGCAATCAGCCCCAGCATTTT
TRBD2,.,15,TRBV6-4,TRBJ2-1,CASSEGGRDYNEQFF,TGTGCCAGCAGTGAGGGCGGGAGGGACTACAATGAGCAGTTCTTC
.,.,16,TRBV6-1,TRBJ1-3,CASSAPGPSSGNTIYF,TGTGCCAGCAGTGCCCCGGGGCCGAGCTCTGGAAACACCATATATTTT
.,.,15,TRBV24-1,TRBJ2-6,CATSGSASGANVLTF,TGTGCCACCAGTGGTTCCGCATCTGGGGCCAACGTCCTGACTTTC
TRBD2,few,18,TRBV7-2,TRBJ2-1,CASSLGVAGAGSYNEQFF,TGTGCCAGCAGCTTAGGTGTCGCGGGAGCGGGCTCCTACAATGAGCAGTTCTTC
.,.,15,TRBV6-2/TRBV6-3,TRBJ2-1,CASSYLLSPTDEQFF,TGTGCCAGCAGTTACCTCCTTAGCCCCACGGATGAGCAGTTCTTC
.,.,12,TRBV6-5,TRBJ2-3,CASRAGTDTQYF,TGTGCCAGCAGGGCCGGCACAGATACGCAGTATTTT
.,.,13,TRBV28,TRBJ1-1,CASSFPANTEAFF,TGTGCCAGCAGTTTTCCGGCGAACACTGAAGCTTTCTTT
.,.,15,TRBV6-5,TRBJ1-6,CASSYLGPRGSPLHF,TGTGCCAGCAGTTACCTCGGACCGCGTGGTTCACCCCTCCACTTT
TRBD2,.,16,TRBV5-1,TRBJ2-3,CASSLELAGGADTQYF,TGCGCCAGCAGCTTAGAGCTAGCGGGGGGGGCAGATACGCAGTATTTT
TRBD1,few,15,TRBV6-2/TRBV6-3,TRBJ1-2,CASSSRGQGLDGYTF,TGTGCCAGCAGTTCCCGGGGACAGGGCTTGGATGGCTACACCTTC
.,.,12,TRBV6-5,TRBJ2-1,CASSDRYNEQFF,TGTGCCAGCAGCGATAGGTACAATGAGCAGTTCTTC
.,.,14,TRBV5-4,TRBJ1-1,CASSHKGGYSAAFF,TGTGCCAGCAGCCACAAGGGGGGCTATTCCGCAGCTTTCTTT
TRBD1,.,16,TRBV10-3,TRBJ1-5,CAISESGTGDNQPQHF,TGTGCCATCAGTGAGTCAGGGACAGGAGACAATCAGCCCCAGCATTTT
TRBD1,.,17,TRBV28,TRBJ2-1,CASSQGQGPISYNEQFF,TGTGCCAGCAGTCAGGGACAGGGGCCTATCTCCTACAATGAGCAGTTCTTC
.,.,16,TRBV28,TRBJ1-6,CASSRLSSSYNSPLHF,TGTGCCAGCAGCCGGCTCAGCAGCTCCTATAATTCACCCCTCCACTTT
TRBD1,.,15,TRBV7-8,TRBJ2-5,CASSPRRTGPETQYF,TGTGCCAGCAGCCCCCGAAGGACAGGGCCAGAGACCCAGTACTTC
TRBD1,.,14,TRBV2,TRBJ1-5,CASSGTGGVQPQHF,TGTGCCAGCAGCGGAACAGGGGGAGTTCAGCCCCAGCATTTT
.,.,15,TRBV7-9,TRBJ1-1,CASSFSGGVNTEAFF,TGTGCCAGCAGCTTTAGTGGGGGGGTGAACACTGAAGCTTTCTTT
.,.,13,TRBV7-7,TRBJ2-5,CASSPLRQETQYF,TGTGCCAGCAGCCCCTTACGCCAAGAGACCCAGTACTTC
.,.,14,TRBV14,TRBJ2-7,CASSLGVTNYEQYF,TGTGCCAGCAGCTTAGGCGTGACCAACTACGAGCAGTACTTC
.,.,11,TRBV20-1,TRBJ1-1,CSAVKNTEAFF,TGCAGTGCTGTCAAGAACACTGAAGCTTTCTTT
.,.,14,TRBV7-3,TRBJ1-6,CASSLMGWGSPLHF,TGTGCCAGCAGCTTGATGGGTTGGGGTTCACCCCTCCACTTT
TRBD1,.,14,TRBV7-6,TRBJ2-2,CASSPDRVTGELFF,TGTGCCAGCAGCCCCGACAGGGTCACCGGGGAGCTGTTTTTT
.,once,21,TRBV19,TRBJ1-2,CASSIDLRATGWRHTNYGYTF,TGTGCCAGTAGTATAGATCTCAGGGCGACAGGATGGAGGCATACTAACTATGGCTACACCTTC
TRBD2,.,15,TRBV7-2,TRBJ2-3,CASSPAGGFTDTQYF,TGTGCCAGCAGCCCGGCGGGGGGGTTCACAGATACGCAGTATTTT
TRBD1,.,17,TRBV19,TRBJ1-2,CASSPGQGPSYTYGYTF,TGTGCCAGTAGTCCCGGACAGGGTCCCTCCTACACCTATGGCTACACCTTC
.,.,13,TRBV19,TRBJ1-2,CASSISGNYGYTF,TGTGCCAGTAGTATAAGTGGGAACTATGGCTACACCTTC
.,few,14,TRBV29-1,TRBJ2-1,CSVEAPKLNNEQFF,TGCAGCGTTGAAGCTCCCAAACTTAACAATGAGCAGTTCTTC